These 7 T cell receptor beta chains share one sample of origin, sequenced in a study of monozygotic twins with inflammatory bowel disease. TCRdb re-called the 5' RACE reads, yielding one record per CDR3 amino acid sequence without DNA. The sample totals 150,000 to 200,000 distinct CDR3 sequences. The sequencing input was blood. The origin of the receptors is a human donor with ulcerative colitis or Crohn's disease, or a healthy co-twin of an affected twin (not recorded which).

V usage is TRBV19 and J usage is TRBJ1-1; no DNA is available, so the TRBD1 call from TCRdb remains unchecked. The germline gives CDR1 LNHDA, CDR2 SQIVND (reference sequence). CDR3 size: 13 residues. This CDR3 is CATGQGLNTEAFF.

The chain recombines TRBV20-1 with TRBJ2-5; TCRdb picks TRBD1, but there is no DNA to check that call. Per the germline V gene, CDR1 is DFQATT and CDR2 is SNEGSKA (reference sequence). This CDR3 comprises 15 residues. The CDR3 sequence: CSARGAGIGQETQYF.

The chain has TRBV5-4 and TRBJ2-5; TCRdb calls TRBD1, which cannot be checked without DNA. Germline assignment: CDR1 SGHNT and CDR2 YYREEE (reference sequence). The CDR3 spans 14 residues. CDR3 sequence: CASSPANRVETQYF. The whole variable domain, filled in from reference TRBV5-4 and TRBJ2-5, reads ETGVTQSPTHLIKTRGQQVTLRCSSQSGHNTVSWYQQALGQGPQFIFQYYREEENGRGNFPPRFSGLQFPNYSSELNVNALELDDSALYLCASSPANRVETQYFGPGTRLLVL.

The genes are TRBV7-9 and TRBJ2-7; TCRdb names TRBD1, which stays unverified in the absence of DNA. Germline CDR1 and CDR2: SEHNR and FQNEAQ (reference sequence). The CDR3 loop spans 15 amino acids. The CDR3 region is CASRPSGTVPGEQYF. Complete variable domain (other parts from reference TRBV7-9 and TRBJ2-7): DTGVSQNPRHKITKRGQNVTFRCDPISEHNRLYWYRQTLGQGPEFLTYFQNEAQLEKSRLLSDRFSAERPKGSFSTLEIQRTEQGDSAMYLCASRPSGTVPGEQYFGPGTRLTVT.

This rearrangement joins TRBV12-3 or TRBV12-4 to TRBJ1-1. There are 14 residues in the CDR3. The CDR3 spells CASSFRPMNTEAFF.

The gene calls are TRBV5-1 and TRBJ2-7; TCRdb's assignment of TRBD2 cannot be checked, as there is no DNA. Germline CDR1 SGHRS, CDR2 YFSETQ. The CDR3 consists of 16 residues. The chain's CDR3 is CASSPGPGLATYEQYF.

The rearrangement uses TRBV1 and TRBJ2-1. TRBV1 is a pseudogene locus. The CDR3 sequence is 14 residues long. CDR3 sequence: CTSSQAFIKEWQFF.